This passage covers 26 T cell receptor beta chains from one sample sequenced in a study of blood T cell repertoires in COVID-19 (dated by TCRdb to 2018 to 2021). Library construction relied on the immunoSEQ multiplex PCR assay. Held by TCRdb, this immuneACCESS table contains in-frame sequences only and omits some clones. Under half of the omission traces to an unresolved V gene where checked; the cause of the rest is unknown. The sample includes approximately 290,000 clones, with approximately 90% observed a single time. The biggest ten clones account for around 1.1% of the sample. The specimen sequenced was PBMCs or T cells enriched from blood (not recorded which). All receptors come from a woman aged 30 to 39 who had recovered from COVID-19.

The V call is TRBV6-1, the J call TRBJ2-4; TRBD2 matches 9 bases. The trim removed 2 bases at V and 3 bases at J, leaving 5 bases unmatched. This CDR3 is 16 amino acids long. Germline values: CDR1 MNHNS, CDR2 SASEGT. The DNA of the CDR3 is TGTGCCAGCAGTGAAAGGCGGACTAGCGACAAAAACATTCAGTACTTC. Amino acid sequence: CASSERRTSDKNIQYF.

This rearrangement joins TRBV10-2 to TRBJ2-5; TRBD2 matches at 12 bases. V trimming: 4 bases; J trimming: 5 bases; junction bases outside the gene matches: 5. This CDR3 spans 15 amino acids. From germline, CDR1 is WSHSY and CDR2 SAAADI. CDR3 nucleotides: TGCGCCAGCAGTGTACTAGCGGGAGGTTTGGAGACCCAGTACTTC. Amino acids: CASSVLAGGLETQYF.

In its sample, this clone was seen once. V gene TRBV28 combines with J gene TRBJ1-1; 7 positions agree with TRBD1. The CDR3 loop spans 16 amino acids. The germline gives CDR1 MDHEN, CDR2 SYDVKM. V lost 8 bases and J lost 8; bases outside the gene matches: 20. The DNA of the CDR3 is TGTGCCAGCGGACCCCAAACGGGTCACAAGGACAGGGAAGCTTTCTTT. This translates into CASGPQTGHKDREAFF. The whole variable domain, filled in from reference TRBV28 and TRBJ1-1, reads DVKVTQSSRYLVKRTGEKVFLECVQDMDHENMFWYRQDPGLGLRLIYFSYDVKMKEKGDIPEGYSVSREKKERFSLILESASTNQTSMYLCASGPQTGHKDREAFFGQGTRLTVV.

The chain couples TRBV5-6 to TRBJ2-7; D is undetermined. V lost 0 bases to trimming and J lost 4 bases, with 5 bases between them. The CDR3 consists of 12 residues. CDR1 is SGHDT and CDR2 is YYEEEE in the germline V gene. In DNA form, the CDR3 reads TGTGCCAGCAGCTTGGCCCCGTACGAGCAGTACTTC. Translating gives CASSLAPYEQYF.

The chain is built from TRBV25-1 and TRBJ2-7, with D possibly being TRBD1 (6 bases). Germline V gives CDR1 MGHDK, CDR2 SYGVNS. The CDR3 sequence is 11 residues long. CDR3 protein: CTSQGLDEQYF. As DNA, the CDR3 is TGTACCTCGCAGGGGCTGGACGAGCAGTACTTC.

The V call is TRBV30, the J call TRBJ1-2, with 8 bases aligning to TRBD1. CDR1 and CDR2 (germline): GTSNPN, SVGIG (reference sequence). The length of the CDR3 is 16 residues. V shed 0 bases, J shed 4 bases, and the junction held 10 bases outside the gene matches. DNA for the CDR3: TGTGCCTGGAGTGTCCCCGGACAGGGTGGATCCTATGGCTACACCTTC. Its protein is CAWSVPGQGGSYGYTF.

The chain combines TRBV4-1 with TRBJ1-3; 7 bases are shared with TRBD1. Germline V lookup: CDR1 MGHRA, CDR2 YSYEKL. The CDR3 sequence is 14 residues long. V lost 3 bases to trimming and J lost 11 bases; unmatched junction nucleotides: 10. The CDR3 here is CASSQDRLAPAIYF. Written as DNA, the CDR3 is TGCGCCAGCAGCCAGGACAGGCTAGCACCGGCCATATATTTT.

V usage is TRBV6-5 and J usage is TRBJ2-3; 14 bases are shared with TRBD2. The CDR3 covers 15 residues. Looked up from germline, CDR1 is MNHEY and CDR2 is SVGAGI. Unmatched junction bases numbered 6, after V lost 8 bases and J lost 5 bases. In nucleotides, the CDR3 is TGTGCCAGCTCGGGACTAGCGGGAGTAGGAGATACGCAGTATTTT. It yields the protein CASSGLAGVGDTQYF.

The gene calls are TRBV4-2 and TRBJ1-2; 9 nucleotides match TRBD1. This CDR3 has 14 amino acids. The ends lost 5 bases at V and 6 bases at J; junction bases unmatched: 7. The germline gives CDR1 LGHNA, CDR2 YNFKEQ. CDR3 sequence reads: CASSASGTGNGYTF. The DNA for the CDR3 is TGTGCCAGCAGCGCCTCCGGGACAGGGAATGGCTACACCTTC.

The rearrangement links TRBV27 to TRBJ1-5; D not certain. The CDR3 runs to 13 residues. Trimming shortened V by 5 bases and J by 3 bases, and 8 bases separated the two germline ends. Per germline, CDR1 MNHEY and CDR2 SMNVEV (reference sequence). This CDR3 reads CASSVGYNQPQHF. The CDR3 DNA reads as TGTGCCAGCAGTGTCGGGTACAATCAGCCCCAGCATTTT.

This chain uses TRBV11-2 with TRBJ2-1, with D uncertain. This CDR3 is built from 14 residues. The V gene lost 0 bases and the J gene lost 9 bases, with 12 bases spanning the gap. CDR1 is SGHAT, CDR2 FQNNGV, per germline. Here the CDR3 reads CASSLDFSASEQFF. CDR3 bases: TGTGCCAGCAGCTTAGACTTCTCAGCGTCTGAGCAGTTCTTC.

The CDR3 sequence is CASSHGLAGVRTYEQYF. The CDR3 DNA is TGTGCCAGCAGCCACGGACTAGCGGGAGTTCGCACCTACGAGCAGTACTTC. The chain couples TRBV6-2 or TRBV6-3 to TRBJ2-7, with 13 bases fitting TRBD2. Trimming at V came to 6 bases and at J to 2 bases, leaving 10 bases not matched to a gene. The CDR3 has 17 residues. Germline V gene lookup returns CDR1 MNHEY and CDR2 SVGEGT.

The V call is TRBV10-3, the J call TRBJ2-3; 9 nucleotides agree with TRBD1. With 6 bases clipped from V and 3 bases from J, the junction kept 4 bases outside the gene matches. Germline loops: CDR1 ENHRY, CDR2 SYGVKD. The CDR3 runs to 14 residues. The CDR3 DNA sequence: TGTGCCATCAGCCCAGGGACAGGGACAGATACGCAGTATTTT. Protein product: CAISPGTGTDTQYF.

The table lists this clone with a count of one. This chain uses TRBV25-1 with TRBJ2-7; TRBD1 aligns across 9 bases. V gave up 6 bases and J gave up 1 base; unmatched junction bases: 13. The CDR3 is 17 residues long. The germline V gene encodes CDR1 MGHDK and CDR2 SYGVNS. The CDR3 sequence is CASSPTGGVGHSYEQYF. The CDR3 DNA is TGTGCCAGCAGCCCTACAGGGGGCGTAGGCCATTCCTACGAGCAGTACTTC.

The J gene is TRBJ2-3, the V gene TRBV29-1, with TRBD1 matching over 8 bases. Germline CDR1 SQVTM, CDR2 ANQGSEA. With V trimmed by 7 bases and J by 2 bases, 5 bases remained unmatched. This CDR3 contains 13 residues. The CDR3 here is CSATTGDTDTQYF. CDR3 DNA: TGCAGCGCCACGACAGGGGACACAGATACGCAGTATTTT.

The chain has TRBV2 and TRBJ1-4, with D maybe TRBD1 (6 bases). This CDR3 has 15 amino acids. Germline values: CDR1 SNHLY, CDR2 FYNNEI. The V end lost 5 bases, the J end lost 3 bases, and 13 bases lay between the germline ends. The CDR3 here is CASSNDRSANEKLFF. CDR3 DNA: TGTGCCAGCAGTAATGACAGGTCGGCTAATGAAAAACTGTTTTTT.

The J gene is TRBJ2-2, the V gene TRBV5-1, with unresolved D. The ends were cut back, 0 bases at V and 4 bases at J, with 10 bases in the middle. Germline lookup yields CDR1 SGHRS and CDR2 YFSETQ. The CDR3 runs 15 residues. The CDR3 region is CASSLAEHLTGELFF. CDR3 bases: TGCGCCAGCAGCTTGGCCGAACACCTCACCGGGGAGCTGTTTTTT.

V usage is TRBV5-1 and J usage is TRBJ2-1, with TRBD2 identical over 11 bases. There are 18 residues in the CDR3. J was trimmed by 8 bases and V by 0 bases; bases with no gene match: 13. CDR1 and CDR2 (germline): SGHRS, YFSETQ. This CDR3 is CASSLAVAGGPASDEQFF. In DNA, the CDR3 is TGCGCCAGCAGCTTGGCGGTAGCGGGAGGGCCGGCCAGTGATGAGCAGTTCTTC.

The rearrangement joins TRBV19 to TRBJ2-3; 7 bases agree with TRBD2. CDR1 is LNHDA and CDR2 is SQIVND in the germline V gene (reference sequence). V shed 3 bases and J 5 bases; nucleotides not matched to a gene: 8. The CDR3 spans 15 residues. CDR3 residues: CASSISASGEDTQYF. As DNA, the CDR3 is TGTGCCAGTAGTATTAGTGCGAGCGGGGAAGATACGCAGTATTTT.

The CDR3 is CASRAPGALNTEAFF. For the CDR3, the DNA is TGTGCCAGTAGAGCCCCAGGGGCCCTGAACACTGAAGCTTTCTTT. This chain uses TRBV19 with TRBJ1-1, with a weak D call TRBD1 (6 bases). The CDR3 extends over 15 amino acids. V lost 6 bases to trimming and J lost 0 bases, with 14 bases between them. CDR1 is LNHDA and CDR2 is SQIVND in the germline V gene (reference sequence).

The chain employs TRBV7-9 and TRBJ2-2; D may be TRBD2 (5 bases). Germline-derived CDR1 and CDR2 are SEHNR and FQNEAQ (reference sequence). Trimming removed 0 bases from V and 5 bases from J, with 7 bases in between. This CDR3 spans 14 amino acids. In DNA, the CDR3 is TGTGCCAGCAGCTTAGCCCGGACTACCGGGGAGCTGTTTTTT. Translated, it gives CASSLARTTGELFF. Looking up the rest from reference TRBV7-9 and TRBJ2-2 gives the full variable domain: DTGVSQNPRHKITKRGQNVTFRCDPISEHNRLYWYRQTLGQGPEFLTYFQNEAQLEKSRLLSDRFSAERPKGSFSTLEIQRTEQGDSAMYLCASSLARTTGELFFGEGSRLTVL.

The V gene is TRBV27, the J gene TRBJ2-3; D is possibly TRBD1 (6 bases). In germline, CDR1 is MNHEY, CDR2 SMNVEV (reference sequence). V was cut by 5 bases and J by 0 bases, with 12 bases left in between. This CDR3 has 15 residues. CDR3 nucleotides: TGTGCCAGCAGTCCTCGACAGGCTAGCACAGATACGCAGTATTTT. As protein: CASSPRQASTDTQYF.

CDR3 in amino acids: CASGEGGSYNEQFF. For the CDR3, the DNA is TGTGCCAGCGGGGAGGGGGGCTCCTACAATGAGCAGTTCTTC. The chain recombines TRBV7-3 with TRBJ2-1; D may be TRBD2 (7 bases). Germline loops: CDR1 SGHTA, CDR2 FQGTGA. This CDR3 region has 14 residues. V gave up 8 bases and J gave up 0 bases, with 11 bases separating them.

This clone was seen once. The chain combines TRBV9 with TRBJ1-1, with 7 bases matching TRBD1. This CDR3 has 13 residues. The germline V gene encodes CDR1 SGDLS and CDR2 YYNGEE. The junction had 6 bases not matched to a gene; V was cut back by 7 bases and J by 3 bases. CDR3 nucleotide sequence: TGTGCCAGCCGCCGGGACAGTGACACTGAAGCTTTCTTT. Amino acids: CASRRDSDTEAFF.

The chain uses TRBV11-2 and TRBJ1-3; perhaps TRBD1 as D (5 bases). The CDR3 length is 14 residues. V was trimmed by 2 bases and J by 2 bases, leaving 7 bases between them. Germline lookup yields CDR1 SGHAT and CDR2 FQNNGV. Here the CDR3 reads CASSLNRPGNTIYF. CDR3 nucleotide sequence: TGTGCCAGCAGCTTAAACAGGCCTGGAAACACCATATATTTT.

The chain is built from TRBV7-8 and TRBJ2-7, with a weak D call TRBD1 (6 bases). The CDR3 has 13 amino acids. The germline V and J ends were trimmed by 4 bases and 3 bases, with 10 bases remaining between them. The germline V gene encodes CDR1 SGHVS and CDR2 FQNEAQ. The CDR3 loop reads CASSSGQYYEQYF. For the CDR3, the DNA is TGTGCCAGCAGCTCAGGACAGTACTACGAGCAGTACTTC.